This T cell receptor (beta chain) is from a study of blood T cells in healthy people across ages. PCR was performed a second time for about 6 to 11 cycles using a sample-barcoded 5' primer and a J-beta primer mix. MiXCR was run by TCRdb on the 5' RACE reads, yielding one entry per CDR3 protein. This table holds roughly 800,000 distinct CDR3 sequences, roughly 50% found once. This clonotype originated in a man older than 75 in good health. Sequencing input: blood.

The CDR3 region has the DNA TGTGCCAGCAGCCAAGCACTTCTAGCGGGAGCGAGAAGATACGCGTATTTT. This gives the protein CASSQALLAGARRYAYF. The chain is built from TRBV4-2 and TRBJ2-3; 10 bases fit TRBD2. The germline gives CDR1 LGHNA, CDR2 YNFKEQ. V trimming: 1 base; J trimming: 14 bases; junction bases outside the gene matches: 18. The CDR3 loop spans 17 amino acids.